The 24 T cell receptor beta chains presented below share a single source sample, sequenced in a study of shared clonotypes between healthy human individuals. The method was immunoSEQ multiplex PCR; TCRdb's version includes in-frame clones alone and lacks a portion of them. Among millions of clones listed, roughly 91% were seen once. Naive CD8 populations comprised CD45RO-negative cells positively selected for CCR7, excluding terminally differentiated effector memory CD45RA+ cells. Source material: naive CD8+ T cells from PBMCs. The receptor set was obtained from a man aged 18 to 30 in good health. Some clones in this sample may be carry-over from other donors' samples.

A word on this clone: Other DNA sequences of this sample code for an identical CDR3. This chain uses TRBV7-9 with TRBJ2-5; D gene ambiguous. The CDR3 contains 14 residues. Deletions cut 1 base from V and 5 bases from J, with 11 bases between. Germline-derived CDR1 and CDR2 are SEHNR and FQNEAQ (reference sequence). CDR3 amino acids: CASSLGGARETQYF. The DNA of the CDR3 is TGTGCCAGCAGCTTAGGTGGAGCAAGGGAGACCCAGTACTTC.

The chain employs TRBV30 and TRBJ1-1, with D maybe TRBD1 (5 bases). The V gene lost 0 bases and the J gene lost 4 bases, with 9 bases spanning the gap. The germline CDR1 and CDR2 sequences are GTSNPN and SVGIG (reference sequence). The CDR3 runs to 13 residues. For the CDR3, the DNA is TGTGCCTGGAGTGTTGGGGGAACCACTGAAGCTTTCTTT. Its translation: CAWSVGGTTEAFF.

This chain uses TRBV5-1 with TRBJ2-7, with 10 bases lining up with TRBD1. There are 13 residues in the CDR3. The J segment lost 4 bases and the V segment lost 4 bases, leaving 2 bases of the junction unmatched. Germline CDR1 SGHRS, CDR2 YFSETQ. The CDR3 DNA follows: TGCGCCAGCAGCAGGGACAGGGGTTACGAGCAGTACTTC. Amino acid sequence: CASSRDRGYEQYF.

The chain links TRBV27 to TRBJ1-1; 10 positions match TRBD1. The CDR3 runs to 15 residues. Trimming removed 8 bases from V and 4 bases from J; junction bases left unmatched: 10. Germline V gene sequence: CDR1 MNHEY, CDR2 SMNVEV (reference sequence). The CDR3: CASFHRDRGGTEAFF. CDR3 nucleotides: TGTGCCAGCTTCCACCGGGACAGGGGAGGCACTGAAGCTTTCTTT.

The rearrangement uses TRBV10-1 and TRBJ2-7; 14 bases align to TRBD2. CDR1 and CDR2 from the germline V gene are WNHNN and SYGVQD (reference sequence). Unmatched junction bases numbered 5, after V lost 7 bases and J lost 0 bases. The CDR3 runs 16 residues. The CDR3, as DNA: TGCGCCAGCACGGGACTAGCGGGAGAGCCCTCCTACGAGCAGTACTTC. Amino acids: CASTGLAGEPSYEQYF.

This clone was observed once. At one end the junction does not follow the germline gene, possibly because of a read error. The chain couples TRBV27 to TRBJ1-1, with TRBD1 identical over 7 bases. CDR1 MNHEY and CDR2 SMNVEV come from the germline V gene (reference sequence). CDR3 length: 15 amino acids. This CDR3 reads CASSLSAGDSTKAFF. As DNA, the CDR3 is TGTGCCAGCAGTTTATCGGCGGGGGACAGCACTAAAGCTTTCTTT.

CDR3: CASSHRIYNSPLHF. The CDR3, as DNA: TGTGCCAGCAGCCATCGGATCTATAATTCACCCCTCCACTTT. The V call is TRBV27, the J call TRBJ1-6; D is unresolved. V was pared by 6 bases and J by 3 bases, with 9 bases between. Germline loops: CDR1 MNHEY, CDR2 SMNVEV (reference sequence). The CDR3 extends over 14 amino acids.

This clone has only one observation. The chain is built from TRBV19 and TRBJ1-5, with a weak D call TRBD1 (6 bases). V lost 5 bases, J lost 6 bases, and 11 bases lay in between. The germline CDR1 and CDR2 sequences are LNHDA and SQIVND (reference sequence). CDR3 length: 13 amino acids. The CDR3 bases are TGTGCCAGTAGTGGCAGGGGATTTCAGCCCCAGCATTTT. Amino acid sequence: CASSGRGFQPQHF.

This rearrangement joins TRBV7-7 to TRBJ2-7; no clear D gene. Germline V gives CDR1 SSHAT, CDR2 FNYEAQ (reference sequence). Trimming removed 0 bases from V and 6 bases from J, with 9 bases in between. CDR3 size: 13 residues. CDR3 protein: CASSLARGREQYF. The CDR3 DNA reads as TGTGCCAGCAGCTTAGCGCGTGGACGCGAGCAGTACTTC.

The CDR3 spells CASSLASTEAFF. The CDR3 DNA sequence: TGTGCCAGCAGCTTGGCCTCCACTGAAGCTTTCTTT. V is TRBV5-5 and J is TRBJ1-1; D is unclear. V was clipped by 0 bases and J by 4 bases, with 4 bases between them. The CDR3 loop spans 12 amino acids. Germline lookup yields CDR1 SGHKS and CDR2 YYEKEE (reference sequence).

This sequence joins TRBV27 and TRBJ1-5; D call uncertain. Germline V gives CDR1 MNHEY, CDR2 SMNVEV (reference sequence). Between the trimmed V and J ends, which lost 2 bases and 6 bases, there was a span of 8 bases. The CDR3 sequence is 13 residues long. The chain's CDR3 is CASSLGEAQPQHF. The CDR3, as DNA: TGTGCCAGCAGTTTAGGGGAGGCTCAGCCCCAGCATTTT.

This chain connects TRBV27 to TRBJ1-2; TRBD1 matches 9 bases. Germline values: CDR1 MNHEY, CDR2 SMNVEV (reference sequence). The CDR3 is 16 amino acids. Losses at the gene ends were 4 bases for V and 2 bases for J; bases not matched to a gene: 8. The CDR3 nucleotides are TGTGCCAGCAGTTCGGGACAGGGAATTGCAAACTATGGCTACACCTTC. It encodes CASSSGQGIANYGYTF.

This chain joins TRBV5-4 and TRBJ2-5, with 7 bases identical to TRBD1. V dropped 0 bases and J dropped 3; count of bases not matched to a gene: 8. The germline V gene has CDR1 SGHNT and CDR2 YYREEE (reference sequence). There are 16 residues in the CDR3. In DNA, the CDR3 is TGTGCCAGCAGCTTGGGGTGGGACAGAAAGAAAGAGACCCAGTACTTC. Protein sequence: CASSLGWDRKKETQYF.

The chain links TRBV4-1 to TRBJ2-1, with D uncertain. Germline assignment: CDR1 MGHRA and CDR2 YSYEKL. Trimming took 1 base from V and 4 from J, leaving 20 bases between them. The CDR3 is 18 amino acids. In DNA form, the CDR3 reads TGCGCCAGCAGCCAAGCCGGGCCTGAGGACCTATGGTACAATGAGCAGTTCTTC. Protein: CASSQAGPEDLWYNEQFF.

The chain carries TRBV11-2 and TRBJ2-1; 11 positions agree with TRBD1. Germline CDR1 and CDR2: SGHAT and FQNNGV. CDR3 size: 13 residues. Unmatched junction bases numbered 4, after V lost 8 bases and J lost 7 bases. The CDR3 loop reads CASGTGGGNEQFF. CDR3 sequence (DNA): TGTGCCAGCGGGACAGGGGGTGGGAATGAGCAGTTCTTC.

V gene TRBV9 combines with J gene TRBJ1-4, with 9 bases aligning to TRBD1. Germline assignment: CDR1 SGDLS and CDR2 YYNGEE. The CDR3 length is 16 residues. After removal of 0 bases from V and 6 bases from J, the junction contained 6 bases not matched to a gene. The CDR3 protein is CASSVEFGQGYEKLFF. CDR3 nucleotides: TGTGCCAGCAGCGTAGAGTTTGGACAGGGGTATGAAAAACTGTTTTTT.

The CDR3, as DNA: TGTGCCAGCAGCACCGCTTGGGCTAGCGGAGCCAATGAGCAGTTCTTC. It translates to CASSTAWASGANEQFF. The rearrangement joins TRBV7-3 to TRBJ2-1; TRBD2 matches at 7 bases. Germline CDR1 is SGHTA and CDR2 is FQGTGA. V gave up 5 bases and J gave up 6 bases; unmatched junction bases: 13. The CDR3 runs to 16 residues.

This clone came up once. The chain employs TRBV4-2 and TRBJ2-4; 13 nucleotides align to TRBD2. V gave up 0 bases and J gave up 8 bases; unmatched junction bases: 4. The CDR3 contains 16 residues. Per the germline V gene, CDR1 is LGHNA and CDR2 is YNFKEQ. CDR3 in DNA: TGTGCCAGCAGCCAAGATTGGACTAGCGGGAGTTACATTCAGTACTTC. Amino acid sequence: CASSQDWTSGSYIQYF.

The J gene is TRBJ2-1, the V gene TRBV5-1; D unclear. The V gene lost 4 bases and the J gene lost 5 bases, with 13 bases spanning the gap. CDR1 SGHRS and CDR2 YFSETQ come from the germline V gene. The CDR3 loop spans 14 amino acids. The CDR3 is CASSIGDENNEQFF. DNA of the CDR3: TGCGCCAGCAGCATAGGAGACGAAAACAATGAGCAGTTCTTC.

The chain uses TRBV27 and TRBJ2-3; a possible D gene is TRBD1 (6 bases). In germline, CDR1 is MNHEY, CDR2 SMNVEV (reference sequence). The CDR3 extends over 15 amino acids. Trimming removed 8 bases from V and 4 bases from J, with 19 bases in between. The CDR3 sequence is CASRDEQGSADTQYF. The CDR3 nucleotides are TGTGCCAGCCGGGATGAGCAGGGGAGCGCAGATACGCAGTATTTT.

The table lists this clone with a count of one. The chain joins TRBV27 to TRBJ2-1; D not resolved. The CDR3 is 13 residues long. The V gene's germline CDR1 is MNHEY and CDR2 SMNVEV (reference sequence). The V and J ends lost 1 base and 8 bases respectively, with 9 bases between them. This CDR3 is CASSLWPPDEQFF. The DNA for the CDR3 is TGTGCCAGCAGTTTATGGCCCCCCGATGAGCAGTTCTTC.

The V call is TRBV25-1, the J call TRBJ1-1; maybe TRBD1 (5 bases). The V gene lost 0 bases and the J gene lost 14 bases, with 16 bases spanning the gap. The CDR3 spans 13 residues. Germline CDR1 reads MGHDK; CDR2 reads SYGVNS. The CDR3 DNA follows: TGTGCCAGCAGTGAATATCGACGGGGGGGAATCTTCTTT. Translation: CASSEYRRGGIFF.

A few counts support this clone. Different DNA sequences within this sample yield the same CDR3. CDR3 nucleotides: TGTGCCAGCAGCTTAGGGGGAAACTACGAGCAGTACTTC. Encoded protein: CASSLGGNYEQYF. The chain links TRBV11-2 to TRBJ2-7; D remains ambiguous. Trimming removed 1 base at V and 3 bases at J, with 7 bases between. The CDR3 sequence is 13 residues long. CDR1 is SGHAT and CDR2 is FQNNGV in the germline V gene.

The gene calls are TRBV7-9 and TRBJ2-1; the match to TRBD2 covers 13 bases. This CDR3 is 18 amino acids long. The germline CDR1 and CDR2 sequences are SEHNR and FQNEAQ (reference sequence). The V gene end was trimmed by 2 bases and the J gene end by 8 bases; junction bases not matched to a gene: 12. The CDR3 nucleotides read TGTGCCAGCAGCTTAAGACTAGCGGGAGGCCCTAAGGGGCATGAGCAGTTCTTC. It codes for CASSLRLAGGPKGHEQFF.